The 25 T cell receptor beta chains below come from one sample, sequenced in a study of cytomegalovirus exposure and HLA in healthy donors. Use of 60 Vbeta and 13 Jbeta primers characterized the PCR. TCRdb keeps only in-frame clones here, not all; method: immunoSEQ multiplex PCR. The sample carries about 190,000 clones, more than 85% recorded once. The sample comprised PBMCs. The source is a woman aged 18-29 years in good health and CMV-seronegative.

The chain combines TRBV19 with TRBJ2-7; perhaps TRBD2 as D (6 bases). CDR1 and CDR2 from the germline V gene are LNHDA and SQIVND (reference sequence). V was pared by 5 bases and J by 0 bases, with 14 bases between. CDR3 length: 15 amino acids. In nucleotides, the CDR3 is TGTGCCAGTAGTGGGGGACTCTTGAGCTCCTACGAGCAGTACTTC. Its translation is CASSGGLLSSYEQYF.

The chain has TRBV4-1 and TRBJ2-1; 7 bases are shared with TRBD2. V dropped 8 bases and J dropped 9; count of bases not matched to a gene: 10. This CDR3 contains 13 residues. Germline assignment: CDR1 MGHRA and CDR2 YSYEKL. CDR3 protein: CASRSWGGGEQFF. The CDR3 nucleotides read TGCGCCAGCCGTTCGTGGGGCGGGGGTGAGCAGTTCTTC.

The chain carries TRBV6-5 and TRBJ2-7, with 7 bases aligning to TRBD1. The CDR3 contains 13 residues. Trimming took 5 bases from V and 4 from J; bases not matched to a gene: 5. Germline V gene sequence: CDR1 MNHEY, CDR2 SVGAGI. The CDR3 DNA is TGTGCCAGCAGTGTACAGGACAGGTACGAGCAGTACTTC. Amino acids: CASSVQDRYEQYF.

The chain uses TRBV5-1 and TRBJ2-7; no clear D gene. CDR3 size: 13 residues. V was cut by 3 bases and J by 4 bases, with 11 bases left in between. Germline CDR1 and CDR2: SGHRS and YFSETQ. For the CDR3, the DNA is TGCGCCAGCAGCTCGCCAGCTAGATACGAGCAGTACTTC. Encoded protein: CASSSPARYEQYF.

This clone appeared a single time. This sequence joins TRBV29-1 and TRBJ1-6, with a tentative D call TRBD1 (5 bases). Germline lookup yields CDR1 SQVTM and CDR2 ANQGSEA. V was pared by 4 bases and J by 7 bases, with 5 bases between. This CDR3 is built from 11 residues. CDR3 DNA sequence: TGCAGCGTTGGACAGAATTCACCCCTCCACTTT. Translation: CSVGQNSPLHF.

Here the CDR3 DNA reads TGTGCCAGCAGCGGACAGGGAAACACTGAAGCTTTCTTT. Translating it yields CASSGQGNTEAFF. The chain links TRBV7-3 to TRBJ1-1; TRBD1 agrees at 8 bases. This CDR3 contains 13 residues. V lost 5 bases and J lost 2; bases outside the gene matches: 1. The germline V gene encodes CDR1 SGHTA and CDR2 FQGTGA.

V usage is TRBV6-1 and J usage is TRBJ1-2; D is perhaps TRBD1 (6 bases). Germline V gives CDR1 MNHNS, CDR2 SASEGT. The ends were cut back, 4 bases at V and 4 bases at J, with 16 bases in the middle. There are 15 residues in the CDR3. The DNA of the CDR3 is TGTGCCAGCAGTGGTATCACCGGGACACCCTATGGCTACACCTTC. This codes for CASSGITGTPYGYTF.

The chain links TRBV7-2 to TRBJ1-6; TRBD1 matches 7 bases. This CDR3 contains 15 residues. In germline, CDR1 is SGHTA, CDR2 FQGNSA. The J segment lost 10 bases and the V segment lost 5 bases, leaving 11 bases of the junction unmatched. CDR3 sequence reads: CASSLSTGQASPLHF. The CDR3 bases are TGTGCCAGCAGCCTATCGACAGGGCAGGCCTCACCCCTCCACTTT. The variable domain in full, completed from reference TRBV7-2 and TRBJ1-6, reads GAGVSQSPSNKVTEKGKDVELRCDPISGHTALYWYRQSLGQGLEFLIYFQGNSAPDKSGLPSDRFSAERTGGSVSTLTIQRTQQEDSAVYLCASSLSTGQASPLHFGNGTRLTVT.

The V gene is TRBV6-1, the J gene TRBJ2-7, with D maybe TRBD2 (6 bases). V lost 4 bases and J lost 2, with 12 bases in between. Germline lookup yields CDR1 MNHNS and CDR2 SASEGT. There are 14 residues in the CDR3. This chain's CDR3 is CASSALTSAYEQYF. As DNA, the CDR3 is TGTGCCAGCAGTGCATTGACTAGTGCCTACGAGCAGTACTTC.

As to this clone: This same CDR3 is encoded by further DNA sequences in the sample. The chain carries TRBV28 and TRBJ2-7, with TRBD1 as a possible D gene (6 bases). Deletions cut 8 bases from V and 2 bases from J, with 16 bases between. CDR1 and CDR2 from the germline V gene are MDHEN and SYDVKM. This CDR3 has 14 residues. CDR3 nucleotides: TGTGCCAGCGAACCCGTAGGACAGCCCTACGAGCAGTACTTC. Translated: CASEPVGQPYEQYF.

The chain combines TRBV7-2 with TRBJ1-2; 7 nucleotides match TRBD1. There are 16 residues in the CDR3. In germline, CDR1 is SGHTA, CDR2 FQGNSA. With 1 base clipped from V and 0 bases from J, the junction kept 5 bases outside the gene matches. Here the CDR3 reads CASSLGPQGANYGYTF. CDR3 in DNA: TGTGCCAGCAGCTTAGGTCCCCAGGGGGCTAACTATGGCTACACCTTC.

Regarding this clone: The sample contains more than one DNA sequence encoding this CDR3. The J gene is TRBJ2-7, the V gene TRBV5-6; D is perhaps TRBD1 (5 bases). Germline CDR1 and CDR2: SGHDT and YYEEEE. The CDR3 covers 12 residues. Deletions cut 0 bases from V and 6 bases from J, with 7 bases between. CDR3 protein: CASSLAGFEQYF. The CDR3 DNA sequence: TGTGCCAGCAGCTTGGCAGGGTTCGAGCAGTACTTC. The full variable domain, in which reference TRBV5-6 and TRBJ2-7 provide the parts outside the CDR3, is DAGVTQSPTHLIKTRGQQVTLRCSPKSGHDTVSWYQQALGQGPQFIFQYYEEEERQRGNFPDRFSGHQFPNYSSELNVNALLLGDSALYLCASSLAGFEQYFGPGTRLTVT.

The chain is built from TRBV5-1 and TRBJ2-7; 12 bases fit TRBD2. Per the germline V gene, CDR1 is SGHRS and CDR2 is YFSETQ. V gave up 3 bases and J gave up 5 bases; unmatched junction bases: 6. The CDR3 runs to 15 residues. CDR3 sequence reads: CASSSGTSGSNEQYF. As DNA, the CDR3 is TGCGCCAGCAGCTCCGGGACTAGCGGGTCCAACGAGCAGTACTTC.

The V call is TRBV12-5, the J call TRBJ2-7; a possible D gene is TRBD2 (5 bases). From germline, CDR1 is LGHNT and CDR2 FRNRAP. The CDR3 is 13 residues long. V was shortened by 3 bases and J by 0 bases, with 6 bases between the two germline ends. The CDR3: CASGFGNSYEQYF. CDR3 bases: TGTGCTAGTGGTTTCGGGAACTCCTACGAGCAGTACTTC.

This chain links TRBV6-1 with TRBJ2-5, with no clear D. The J call may be wrong; the DNA end is better matched by TRBJ2-7. Germline CDR1 reads MNHNS; CDR2 reads SASEGT. There are 12 residues in the CDR3. CDR3: CASSELFYEQYF. The CDR3, as DNA: TGTGCCAGCAGTGAACTCTTCTACGAGCAGTACTTC.

This chain joins TRBV21-1 and TRBJ1-1. TRBV21-1 is given as a pseudogene. This CDR3 region has 15 residues. The CDR3 sequence: CASSKSGGMNTEAFF. The CDR3 DNA is TGTGCCAGCAGCAAATCGGGGGGCATGAACACTGAAGCTTTCTTT.

This clone turned up a few times. The V call is TRBV4-2, the J call TRBJ2-7, with D tentatively TRBD2 (7 bases). This CDR3 contains 16 residues. Germline lookup yields CDR1 LGHNA and CDR2 YNFKEQ. Trimming cost V 1 base and J 0 bases, with 13 bases left between them. DNA of the CDR3: TGTGCCAGCAGCCAAGGTTCTAGGGGGGGCTCCTACGAGCAGTACTTC. Amino acids: CASSQGSRGGSYEQYF.

The chain has TRBV29-1 and TRBJ1-4; D is uncertain. This CDR3 comprises 12 residues. Per the germline V gene, CDR1 is SQVTM and CDR2 is ANQGSEA. Trimming took 1 base from V and 7 from J, leaving 7 bases between them. The CDR3 region has the DNA TGCAGCGTTGAAGTCTTCCCTGAAAAACTGTTTTTT. Translation: CSVEVFPEKLFF.

The chain combines TRBV30 with TRBJ2-7, with TRBD1 identical over 9 bases. The V segment lost 2 bases and the J segment 5 bases; nucleotides outside the gene matches: 7. CDR1 and CDR2 (germline): GTSNPN, SVGIG (reference sequence). This CDR3 comprises 14 residues. CDR3 in amino acids: CAWSRGTGKNEQYF. CDR3 in DNA: TGTGCCTGGAGTAGGGGGACAGGGAAGAACGAGCAGTACTTC.

The gene calls are TRBV6-5 and TRBJ1-2; 7 bases fit TRBD1. Germline values: CDR1 MNHEY, CDR2 SVGAGI. The CDR3 totals 12 residues. J gave up 4 bases and V 8 bases, and 4 bases lay outside the gene matches. The CDR3 loop reads CASLDRVYGYTF. CDR3 nucleotide sequence: TGTGCCAGCCTCGACAGGGTCTATGGCTACACCTTC.

The rearrangement uses TRBV7-9 and TRBJ2-7; 9 bases are shared with TRBD1. From germline, CDR1 is SEHNR and CDR2 FQNEAQ (reference sequence). Trimming at V came to 5 bases and at J to 2 bases, leaving 4 bases not matched to a gene. This CDR3 has 14 amino acids. The chain's CDR3 is CASSPGQGAYEQYF. The CDR3 DNA is TGTGCCAGCAGCCCGGGACAGGGAGCCTACGAGCAGTACTTC.

The chain combines TRBV7-3 with TRBJ1-1; no clear D gene. The V and J ends lost 5 bases and 0 bases respectively, with 7 bases between them. CDR1 and CDR2 from the germline V gene are SGHTA and FQGTGA. CDR3 length: 13 amino acids. In DNA form, the CDR3 reads TGTGCCAGCAGCCAACAGTTGAACACTGAAGCTTTCTTT. It encodes CASSQQLNTEAFF.

The J gene is TRBJ2-7, the V gene TRBV5-6, with 7 bases fitting TRBD2. Looked up from germline, CDR1 is SGHDT and CDR2 is YYEEEE. V was clipped by 4 bases and J by 3 bases; unmatched bases: 7. CDR3 length equals 14 residues. The CDR3 here is CASSPGLPLYEQYF. CDR3 DNA sequence: TGTGCCAGCAGCCCGGGACTACCACTCTACGAGCAGTACTTC.

The V call is TRBV18, the J call TRBJ2-5, with a possible D match to TRBD2 (5 bases). CDR1 and CDR2 from the germline V gene are KGHSH and LQKENI. V was trimmed by 3 bases and J by 2 bases, leaving 13 bases between them. The length of the CDR3 is 15 residues. The CDR3, as DNA: TGTGCCAGCTCACCGAAGCTAGCAGTTCAAGAGACCCAGTACTTC. Its translation: CASSPKLAVQETQYF.

This clone was observed many times. The V gene is TRBV4-2, the J gene TRBJ1-1, with D perhaps matching TRBD1 (5 bases). This CDR3 contains 17 residues. Per the germline V gene, CDR1 is LGHNA and CDR2 is YNFKEQ. Trimming cost V 2 bases and J 4 bases, with 20 bases left between them. CDR3 sequence (DNA): TGTGCCAGCAGCCAATTCTCTCACGAAGGGGTTACCACTGAAGCTTTCTTT. Translation gives CASSQFSHEGVTTEAFF.